This T cell receptor beta chain was sequenced for a study of regulatory T cells in long-lasting Graves disease. Indicated time point: persistent/refractory GD, antithyroid drugs over 5 years with positive TRAb. Extracted PBMC RNA gave rise to the TCR library. Germline V gene lookup returns CDR1 SQVTM and CDR2 ANQGSEA. The CDR3 sequence is 14 residues long. With 3 bases removed from V and 2 bases from J, the gap between germline ends came to 14 bases. General observations from the study: Newly diagnosed disease favored TRBV20-1 and TRBJ2-1 over persistent disease.

Investigators prepared the TCR beta libraries by applying iRepertoire HTBI primers and Arm-PCR of CDR3 regions. MiXCR, applied by TCRdb to the multiplex PCR reads, yields one record per CDR3 protein. The table shows fewer than 550,000 distinct CDR3 sequences, with approximately 21% occurring only once. For this clonotype: Its antigen is unknown.

The sequence derives from a female donor with Graves disease. Material: peripheral blood mononuclear cells (PBMCs), obtained when the disease was refractory, from a patient treated with antithyroid drugs. V and J are TRBV29-1 and TRBJ2-7; the D call may be TRBD1 or TRBD2 (5 bases each). The CDR3 coding sequence is TGCAGCGTTGACGCCGGGACCACCACCTACGAGCAGTACTTC. It yields the protein CSVDAGTTTYEQYF.